These T cell receptor beta chains were read from a single sample in a study of Siglec-9 on CD8 T cells in melanoma. Some clones are missing from TCRdb's copy, which holds only in-frame ones; the method was immunoSEQ multiplex PCR. The sample contains some 39,000 clones, around 82% of which appear only once. The source material was Siglec-9- CD8+ T cells sorted from blood. Every receptor here comes from a human donor in good health. Each CDR3 is given with its conserved first and last residue. The D gene is left open where the match is weak. A clone size is listed for some rows: how often the clone was seen (once, few, many), or a class if it is expanded.

J gene | V gene | D gene | clone size | CDR3 DNA | CDR3 protein
TRBJ2-7 | TRBV5-6 | TRBD1 | NA | TGTGCCAGCAGCTTCCAAGGACAGGTCTACGAGCAGTACTTC | CASSFQGQVYEQYF
TRBJ1-5 | TRBV5-6 | NA | NA | TGTGCCAGCAGTTTTTCCAGTAGGGATAATCAGCCCCAGCATTTT | CASSFSSRDNQPQHF
TRBJ1-4 | TRBV5-5 | NA | NA | TGTGCCAGCAGCTTGTCAAAGGCAGGGGCTGAAAAACTGTTTTTT | CASSLSKAGAEKLFF
TRBJ2-3 | TRBV7-6 | TRBD2 | NA | TGTGCCAGCAGCTTGGGGGGGGGACTAGCCGCAGATACGCAGTATTTT | CASSLGGGLAADTQYF
TRBJ1-6 | TRBV18 | TRBD1 | NA | TGTGCCAGCTCCGTGGACAGGGGCAATTCACCCCTCCACTTT | CASSVDRGNSPLHF
TRBJ1-1 | TRBV30 | NA | NA | TGTGCCTGGAGTCTCGGGCCCATGAACACTGAAGCTTTCTTT | CAWSLGPMNTEAFF
TRBJ1-1 | TRBV9 | NA | NA | TGTGCCAGCAGCGTAGGAGGTAGCATAAGGGCGGGGGCTGAAGCTTTCTTT | CASSVGGSIRAGAEAFF
TRBJ2-7 | TRBV7-8 | TRBD1 | NA | TGTGCCAGCAGCACCCGGGGACAGGGGTTCTACGAGCAGTACTTC | CASSTRGQGFYEQYF
TRBJ1-2 | TRBV6-5 | NA | once | TGTGCCAGCAGTTACTCAGAGGGGGGATATGGCTACACCTTC | CASSYSEGGYGYTF
TRBJ2-7 | TRBV9 | TRBD2 | NA | TGTGCCAGCAGTGTGGGTTGGGCGGGAGCCCCCGAGCAGTACTTC | CASSVGWAGAPEQYF
TRBJ1-1 | TRBV11-2 | NA | few | TGTGCCAGCAGCTTAGTTGGGGGTGAAGCTTTCTTT | CASSLVGGEAFF
TRBJ1-2 | TRBV7-9 | NA | NA | TGTGCCAGCAGCCCCCCCAACTATGGCTACACCTTC | CASSPPNYGYTF
TRBJ2-7 | TRBV27 | TRBD1 | NA | TGTGCCAGCAGTCCGGGGACAGGGGGCGACGAGCAGTACTTC | CASSPGTGGDEQYF
TRBJ1-1 | TRBV30 | TRBD1 | NA | TGTGCCTGGAGCCACGGACAGGGCGGAGAAGCTTTCTTT | CAWSHGQGGEAFF
TRBJ1-1 | TRBV7-9 | TRBD1 | few | TGTGCCAGCAGCTCGGACAGGGAAGGAACTGAAGCTTTCTTT | CASSSDREGTEAFF
TRBJ2-7 | TRBV27 | NA | NA | TGTGCCAGCAGTTTACGGGGATCCTACGAGCAGTACTTC | CASSLRGSYEQYF
TRBJ2-7 | TRBV7-9 | TRBD1 | NA | TGTGCCAGCAGCTTATGGACAGGGATTTCCTACGAGCAGTACTTC | CASSLWTGISYEQYF
TRBJ2-1 | TRBV10-2 | NA | NA | TGCGCCAGCAATACGAGACTAGAGCGGTTGGATGAGCAGTTCTTC | CASNTRLERLDEQFF
TRBJ2-2 | TRBV27 | TRBD2 | NA | TGTGTCGCCTCGGGACTAGCGGGGGGGTCCGGGGAGCTGTTTTTT | CVASGLAGGSGELFF
TRBJ1-2 | TRBV27 | TRBD1 | few | TGTGCCAGCAGATGGGACAGCTCGGAGGGTTATGGCTACACCTTC | CASRWDSSEGYGYTF
TRBJ2-7 | TRBV28 | TRBD1 | NA | TGTGCCAGCAGTTTAGGGACAGGGGAGGGGTACGAGCAGTACTTC | CASSLGTGEGYEQYF
TRBJ2-1 | TRBV28 | TRBD2 | NA | TGTGCCAGCAGCCTCGGGGGGAGGTTTGACAATGAGCAGTTCTTC | CASSLGGRFDNEQFF
TRBJ2-7 | TRBV30 | NA | NA | TGTGCCTGGTCGGGGGGCTCGAACTACGAGCAGTACTTC | CAWSGGSNYEQYF
TRBJ2-5 | TRBV28 | TRBD1 | once | TGTGCCAGCAGACCGGGACAGGTGTACCAAGAGACCCAGTACTTC | CASRPGQVYQETQYF
TRBJ2-7 | TRBV7-9 | TRBD2 | NA | TGTGCCAGCAGCCCGGGAGGCCTCTACGAGCAGTACTTC | CASSPGGLYEQYF
TRBJ2-7 | TRBV28 | TRBD2 | NA | TGTGCCAGCAGACGGACTAGCGGATCCTACGAGCAGTACTTC | CASRRTSGSYEQYF
TRBJ1-2 | TRBV19 | NA | NA | TGTGCCAGTAGTATTGAGGTCTGGGGACATGGCTACACCTTC | CASSIEVWGHGYTF
TRBJ2-1 | TRBV27 | NA | NA | TGTGCCAGCAGATTCTCTCCCATCAATGAGCAGTTCTTC | CASRFSPINEQFF
TRBJ1-1 | TRBV11-2 | NA | NA | TGTGCCAGCAGCTCTGACCCGAACACTGAAGCTTTCTTT | CASSSDPNTEAFF
TRBJ1-5 | TRBV7-9 | NA | NA | TGTGCCAGCAGCTTAGGCGGAAGTCTTGATCAGCCCCAGCATTTT | CASSLGGSLDQPQHF
TRBJ2-7 | TRBV6-1 | TRBD2 | NA | TGTGCCAGCAGCACGGGGGGGGAAACCTACGAGCAGTACTTC | CASSTGGETYEQYF
TRBJ2-2 | TRBV19 | TRBD1 | few | TGTGCCAGTAAAGGGACAGGGGACACCGGGGAGCTGTTTTTT | CASKGTGDTGELFF
TRBJ2-1 | TRBV7-8 | NA | NA | TGTGCCAGCAGTGACCTCAGTTCCAATGAGCAGTTCTTC | CASSDLSSNEQFF
TRBJ2-4 | TRBV6-5 | NA | NA | TGTGCCAGCAGGACGGGCTACAAAAACATTCAGTACTTC | CASRTGYKNIQYF
TRBJ2-7 | TRBV27 | TRBD2 | NA | TGTGCCAGCAGTCTATTACTAGCGGGAGGTGCCTACGAGCAGTACTTC | CASSLLLAGGAYEQYF
TRBJ2-7 | TRBV7-8 | NA | NA | TGTGCCAGCAGCTACCGGGCGGCTCGCGTCAGCTCCTACGAGCAGTACTTC | CASSYRAARVSSYEQYF
TRBJ1-5 | TRBV5-4 | NA | once | TGTGCCAGCAACATTAGGGACATCATCAATCAGCCCCAGCATTTT | CASNIRDIINQPQHF
TRBJ2-2 | TRBV10-3 | TRBD1 | NA | TGTGCCATCAGTGATTTAGGGACAGCCCTTTTGACCGGGGAGCTGTTTTTT | CAISDLGTALLTGELFF
TRBJ1-1 | TRBV19 | NA | NA | TGTGCCAGTAGTATTGGGGGGATTGAAGCTTTCTTT | CASSIGGIEAFF
TRBJ1-3 | TRBV7-8 | NA | NA | TGTGCCAGCAGCCAGACGGGCGCTAGGAACATATATTTT | CASSQTGARNIYF
TRBJ2-2 | TRBV27 | NA | NA | TGTGCCAGCAGTTTAGCGGGTGGGGAGCTGTTTTTT | CASSLAGGELFF
TRBJ1-2 | TRBV11-2 | NA | NA | TGTGCCAGCAGCTCCTCAGGGGTCCTGAATTTTAACTATGGCTACACCTTC | CASSSSGVLNFNYGYTF
TRBJ1-2 | TRBV9 | NA | NA | TGTGCCAGCAGCGTAGGGACAGATCGCGGCTACACCTTC | CASSVGTDRGYTF
TRBJ1-2 | TRBV19 | TRBD1 | NA | TGTGCCAGTACCATGACAGGGCATCTCTATGGCTACACCTTC | CASTMTGHLYGYTF
TRBJ1-6 | TRBV13 | NA | NA | TGTGCCAGCAGGGATACAGGGAGCTCCTATAATTCACCCCTCCACTTT | CASRDTGSSYNSPLHF
TRBJ2-3 | TRBV6-1 | NA | once | TGTGCCAGCAGTGAAAGAGCCTACGGGAGTCCAGATACGCAGTATTTT | CASSERAYGSPDTQYF
TRBJ2-6 | TRBV5-4 | NA | NA | TGTGCCAGCAGCGCGGACGGCCCCGTCCTGACTTTC | CASSADGPVLTF
TRBJ2-1 | TRBV9 | NA | NA | TGTGCCAGCAGCGTAGACGGGGGGCTTAGCAATGAGCAGTTCTTC | CASSVDGGLSNEQFF
TRBJ2-2 | TRBV10-2 | TRBD2 | NA | TGCGCCAGCAGGGGACTAGCGGGAGCCGGGGAGCTGTTTTTT | CASRGLAGAGELFF
TRBJ2-7 | TRBV7-8 | TRBD2 | NA | TGTGCCAGCACCGGGGTAAGCGGGGATTACTCCTACGAGCAGTACTTC | CASTGVSGDYSYEQYF
TRBJ2-7 | TRBV5-4 | TRBD1 | NA | TGTGCCAGCAGCCAGACAGGGGGCAAGAGCGAGCAGTACTTC | CASSQTGGKSEQYF
TRBJ2-7 | TRBV28 | NA | NA | TGTGCCAGCAGTTTATCGTTGGGGGACTACGAGCAGTACTTC | CASSLSLGDYEQYF